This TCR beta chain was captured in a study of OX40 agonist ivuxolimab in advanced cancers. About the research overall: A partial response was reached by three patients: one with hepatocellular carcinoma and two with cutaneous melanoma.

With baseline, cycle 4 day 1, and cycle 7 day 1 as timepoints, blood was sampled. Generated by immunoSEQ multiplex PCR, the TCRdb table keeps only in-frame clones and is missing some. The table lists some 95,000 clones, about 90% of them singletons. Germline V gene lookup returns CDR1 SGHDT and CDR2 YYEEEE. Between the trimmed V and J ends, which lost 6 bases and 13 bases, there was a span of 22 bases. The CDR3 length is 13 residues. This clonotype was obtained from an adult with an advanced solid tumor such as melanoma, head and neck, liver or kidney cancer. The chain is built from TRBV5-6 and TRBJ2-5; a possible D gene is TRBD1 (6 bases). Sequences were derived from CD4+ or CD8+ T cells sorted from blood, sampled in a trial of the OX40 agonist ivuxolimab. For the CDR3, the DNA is TGTGCCAGCACCCTCCAGGGGATCGAGGATTCGTACTTC. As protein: CASTLQGIEDSYF.